This T cell receptor (beta chain) was recorded in a study of T cells in localized non-small cell lung cancer. The V end was cut by 4 bases, the J end by 4 bases, with 14 bases between. The CDR3 is made up of 15 amino acids. Per the germline V gene, CDR1 is MRHNA and CDR2 is SNTAGT. Findings of the study overall: Among the tissues sampled, uninvolved adjacent lung had the highest T cell clonality, above tumor.

Notes on this clone: Its antigen is not known.

Sequenced by immunoSEQ multiplex PCR; TCRdb stores in-frame clones only, minus some. This sample has about 52,000 clones, with 85% to 90% found just once. The receptor comes from a female donor with stage II lung adenocarcinoma. This chain links TRBV6-4 with TRBJ2-1; D tentatively reads TRBD1 or TRBD2 (6 bases each). This specimen consisted of PBMCs, obtained before any cancer treatment. The CDR3 DNA is TGTGCCAGCAGTGTCGCCGGGGGCGGATACAATGAGCAGTTCTTC. Amino acid sequence: CASSVAGGGYNEQFF.